This T cell receptor (beta chain) was recorded in a study of T cells in Graves' hyperthyroidism and ophthalmopathy. The CDR3 contains 12 residues. The germline gives CDR1 DFQATT, CDR2 SNEGSKA (reference sequence). A single count supports this clonotype. One end of the junction is discordant with germline, which a read error may explain. Using RNA transcripts as the source, TCR beta CDR3 regions were amplified. The HTBI primer set served for first-round RT-PCR of the TCR CDR3. MiXCR, run by TCRdb on the multiplex PCR reads, gives a single entry per CDR3 protein. The sample lists 500,000 to 800,000 distinct CDR3 sequences, roughly 46% occurring once.

The material sequenced was peripheral blood or thyroid tissue (not recorded which). This chain uses TRBV20-1 with TRBJ1-2; possibly TRBD1 for D (5 bases). This TCR was sampled from an adult man with Graves' disease, either hyperthyroidism or ophthalmopathy (not recorded which). The CDR3 DNA follows: TGCAGTGCCAGAGGGGAGTTCTATGGCTACACCTTC. Residues: CSARGEFYGYTF.